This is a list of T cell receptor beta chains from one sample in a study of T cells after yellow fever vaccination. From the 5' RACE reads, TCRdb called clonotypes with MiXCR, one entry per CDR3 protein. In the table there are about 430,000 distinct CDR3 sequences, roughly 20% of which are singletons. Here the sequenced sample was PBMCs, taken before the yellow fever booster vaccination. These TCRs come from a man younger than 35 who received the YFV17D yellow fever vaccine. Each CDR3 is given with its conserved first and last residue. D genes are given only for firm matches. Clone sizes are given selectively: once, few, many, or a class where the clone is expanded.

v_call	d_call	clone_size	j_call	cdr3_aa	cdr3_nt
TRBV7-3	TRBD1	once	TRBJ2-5	CASSPPGQGNQETQYF	TGTGCCAGCAGCCCCCCGGGACAGGGGAACCAAGAGACCCAGTACTTC
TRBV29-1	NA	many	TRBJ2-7	CSVAQYYEQYF	TGCAGCGTTGCTCAGTACTACGAGCAGTACTTC
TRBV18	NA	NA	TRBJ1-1	CASSPPRGKFLAEAFF	TGTGCCAGCTCACCACCGAGGGGGAAGTTCCTTGCTGAAGCTTTCTTT
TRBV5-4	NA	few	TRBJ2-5	CATKPLPHSRETQYF	TGTGCCACCAAGCCGCTACCCCATTCAAGAGAGACCCAGTACTTC
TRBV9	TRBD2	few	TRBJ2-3	CASSPSGGTMDTQYF	TGTGCCAGCAGCCCTAGCGGGGGGACTATGGATACGCAGTATTTT
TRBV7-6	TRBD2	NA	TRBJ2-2	CASSFSGGATGELFF	TGTGCCAGCAGCTTTAGCGGGGGGGCGACCGGGGAGCTGTTTTTT
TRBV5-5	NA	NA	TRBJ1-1	CASSLDRPWRAFF	TGTGCCAGCAGCTTGGACCGCCCCTGGAGAGCTTTCTTT
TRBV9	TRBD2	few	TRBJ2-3	CASSRTSGGAFTDTQYF	TGTGCCAGCAGCCGTACTAGCGGGGGGGCATTCACAGATACGCAGTATTTT
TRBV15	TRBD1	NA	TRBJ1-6	CATSRARQGMDNSPLHF	TGTGCCACCAGCAGAGCCCGACAGGGGATGGATAATTCACCCCTCCACTTT
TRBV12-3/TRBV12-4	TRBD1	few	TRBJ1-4	CASRPTGTGSNGLGLYGAKLFF	TGTGCCAGCAGACCCACCGGGACAGGGTCCAACGGGCTCGGCCTCTACGGGGCAAAACTGTTTTTT
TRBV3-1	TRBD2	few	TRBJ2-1	CASSQDLPGLASNEQFF	TGTGCCAGCAGCCAAGATTTACCGGGACTAGCCTCGAATGAGCAGTTCTTC
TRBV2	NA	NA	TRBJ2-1	CASRGAGAGNEQFF	TGTGCCAGCAGGGGGGCGGGGGCTGGGAATGAGCAGTTCTTC
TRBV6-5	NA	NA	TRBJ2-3	CASSYSGSDTQYF	TGTGCCAGCAGTTACTCCGGATCCGATACGCAGTATTTT
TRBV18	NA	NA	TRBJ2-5	CASSPARSETQYF	TGTGCCAGCTCACCAGCCCGGTCGGAGACCCAGTACTTC
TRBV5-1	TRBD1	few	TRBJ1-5	CASSWSRGHQPQHF	TGCGCCAGCAGCTGGAGCAGGGGGCATCAGCCCCAGCATTTT
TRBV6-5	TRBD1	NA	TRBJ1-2	CASSYSTGGDYGYTF	TGTGCCAGCAGTTACTCGACAGGGGGTGACTATGGCTACACCTTC
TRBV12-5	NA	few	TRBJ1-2	CASGLLPPKAAGYTF	TGTGCTAGTGGTTTGCTTCCCCCCAAGGCGGCTGGCTACACCTTC
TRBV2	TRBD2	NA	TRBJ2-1	CASLSGGGNNEQFF	TGTGCCAGCCTGAGCGGGGGGGGAAACAATGAGCAGTTCTTC
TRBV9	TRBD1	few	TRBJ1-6	CASSVGAGQGEWSSYNSPLHF	TGTGCCAGCAGCGTAGGGGCGGGACAGGGGGAATGGAGCTCCTATAATTCACCCCTCCACTTT
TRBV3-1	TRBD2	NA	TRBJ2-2	CASSQLAGANTGELFF	TGTGCCAGCAGCCAGCTAGCGGGGGCGAACACCGGGGAGCTGTTTTTT
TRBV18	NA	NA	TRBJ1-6	CASSPGGAGSPLHF	TGTGCCAGCTCACCTGGGGGTGCAGGATCACCCCTCCACTTT
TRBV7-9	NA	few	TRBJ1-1	CASTLWVGEAFF	TGTGCCAGCACTCTCTGGGTAGGGGAAGCTTTCTTT
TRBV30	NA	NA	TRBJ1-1	CAWSVRGGGSTEAFF	TGTGCCTGGAGTGTACGGGGTGGGGGAAGCACTGAAGCTTTCTTT
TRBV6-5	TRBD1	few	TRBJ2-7	CARPRDRYHEQYF	TGTGCCAGGCCCAGGGACAGGTATCACGAGCAGTACTTC
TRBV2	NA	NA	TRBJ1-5	CASSDLRGASQPQHF	TGTGCCAGCAGTGATCTCCGGGGGGCTAGTCAGCCCCAGCATTTT
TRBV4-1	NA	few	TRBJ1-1	CASSQDPGGLGTEAFF	TGCGCCAGCAGCCAAGACCCTGGGGGGTTGGGGACTGAAGCTTTCTTT
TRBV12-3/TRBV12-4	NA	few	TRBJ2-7	CASSLTAAYEQYF	TGTGCCAGCAGTTTAACCGCCGCTTACGAGCAGTACTTC
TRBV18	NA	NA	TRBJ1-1	CASSPRRTEAFF	TGTGCCAGCTCACCTAGGCGAACTGAAGCTTTCTTT
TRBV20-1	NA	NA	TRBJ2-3	CSARARGLSHTDTQYF	TGCAGTGCTAGGGCTAGGGGCCTTTCACACACAGATACGCAGTATTTT
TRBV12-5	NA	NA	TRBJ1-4	CASGLDRAEKLFF	TGTGCTAGTGGTTTGGACAGGGCTGAAAAACTGTTTTTT
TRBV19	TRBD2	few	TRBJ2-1	CASSTVAGGFNEQFF	TGTGCCAGTAGTACTGTAGCGGGGGGATTCAATGAGCAGTTCTTC
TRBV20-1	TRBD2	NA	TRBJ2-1	CSASNPVSGGPSPLEQFF	TGCAGTGCTTCTAACCCTGTTAGCGGGGGGCCCTCCCCGCTAGAGCAGTTCTTC
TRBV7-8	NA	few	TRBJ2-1	CASSFDTGPYNEQFF	TGTGCCAGCAGCTTCGACACAGGGCCCTACAATGAGCAGTTCTTC
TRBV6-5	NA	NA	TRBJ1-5	CASSNGADSNQPQHF	TGTGCCAGCAGTAACGGGGCCGATAGCAATCAGCCCCAGCATTTT
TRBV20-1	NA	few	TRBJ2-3	CSARGTGGTDTQYF	TGCAGTGCTAGAGGGACCGGAGGCACAGATACGCAGTATTTT
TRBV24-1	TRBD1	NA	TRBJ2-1	CATSEYDRGQFF	TGTGCCACCAGTGAATACGACAGGGGTCAGTTCTTC
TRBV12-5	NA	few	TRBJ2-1	CASGLSYNEQFF	TGTGCTAGTGGTTTGAGCTACAATGAGCAGTTCTTC
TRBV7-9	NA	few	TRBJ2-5	CASTLQETQYF	TGTGCCAGCACACTTCAAGAGACCCAGTACTTC
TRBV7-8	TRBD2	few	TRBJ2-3	CASSLELALATQYF	TGTGCCAGCAGCTTAGAACTAGCGCTGGCTACGCAGTATTTT
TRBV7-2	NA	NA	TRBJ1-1	CASALWRMNTEAFF	TGTGCCAGCGCATTGTGGCGGATGAACACTGAAGCTTTCTTT
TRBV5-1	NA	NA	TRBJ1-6	CASSLRPDINSPLHF	TGCGCCAGCAGCTTGCGACCAGACATTAATTCACCCCTCCACTTT
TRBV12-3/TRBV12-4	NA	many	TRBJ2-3	CASSLGPDQVKYTQYF	TGTGCCAGCAGTTTGGGGCCGGACCAAGTCAAGTATACGCAGTATTTT
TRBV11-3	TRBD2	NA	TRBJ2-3	CASSLGRDYNTDTQYF	TGTGCCAGCAGCTTAGGTAGGGACTACAACACAGATACGCAGTATTTT
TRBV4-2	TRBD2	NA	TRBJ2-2	CASSRAETSAGELFF	TGTGCCAGCAGCCGCGCAGAGACTAGCGCCGGGGAGCTGTTTTTT
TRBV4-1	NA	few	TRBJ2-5	CASSQDTAGETQYF	TGCGCCAGCAGCCAAGATACGGCGGGGGAGACCCAGTACTTC